The rows below give T cell receptor beta chains drawn from one sample of a study of shared clonotypes between healthy human individuals. Assay used: immunoSEQ multiplex PCR; TCRdb lists only in-frame clones, some missing. Of roughly 220,000 clones in the sample, 60% to 80% were seen once. The sequencing sample was made of memory CD4+ T cells sorted from blood. The receptors shown here come from a young man in good health. The CDR3 runs from the conserved cysteine through the conserved F or W. The D gene is left open where the match is weak. Not every row has a clone size; where given, it reads once, few, many or a size class.

d_call,clone_size,j_call,v_call,cdr3_nt,cdr3_aa
TRBD1,few,TRBJ1-1,TRBV28,TGTGCCAGCAGGCTAGACAGGGTGACTTTCTTT,CASRLDRVTFF
TRBD2,NA,TRBJ2-1,TRBV29-1,TGCAGCGTTGAAGATTTTGGAGCTAGCGGGAGCTCCTACAATGAGCAGTTCTTC,CSVEDFGASGSSYNEQFF
NA,NA,TRBJ2-1,TRBV9,TGTGCCAGCAGCGGGGTCACCTACAATGAGCAGTTCTTC,CASSGVTYNEQFF
TRBD1,NA,TRBJ1-2,TRBV9,TGTGCCAGCAGCGTAGATTCGGGCAGGGGGAGGCATGGCTACACCTTC,CASSVDSGRGRHGYTF
NA,NA,TRBJ2-5,TRBV18,TGTGCCAGCTCACCCCTGGACTCTACGGGGGCGGGGACCCAGTACTTC,CASSPLDSTGAGTQYF
NA,NA,TRBJ2-7,TRBV11-3,TGTGCCAGCAGCCCGGACGGCTACGAGCAGTACTTC,CASSPDGYEQYF
NA,few,TRBJ2-5,TRBV27,TGTGCCAGCAGTTGGGACGGACGTAGGACCCAGTACTTC,CASSWDGRRTQYF
NA,NA,TRBJ2-7,TRBV5-6,TGTGCCAGCAGCCTGGTTGGTCCCTACGAGCAGTACTTC,CASSLVGPYEQYF
TRBD1,few,TRBJ2-1,TRBV7-9,TGTGCCAGCAGCTCCAGAGGACAGGGCCACAATGAGCAGTTCTTC,CASSSRGQGHNEQFF
TRBD1,NA,TRBJ1-1,TRBV5-4,TGTGCCAGCAGCACCGGACAGGTAAAGAACACTGAAGCTTTCTTT,CASSTGQVKNTEAFF
TRBD1,once,TRBJ2-1,TRBV27,TGTGCCAGCAGTTACGACAGGGGGCCCTACAATGAGCAGTTCTTC,CASSYDRGPYNEQFF
NA,few,TRBJ2-2,TRBV5-1,TGCGCCACTAGGCCTCAGGGCAACGGGGAGCTGTTTTTT,CATRPQGNGELFF
NA,NA,TRBJ2-2,TRBV9,TGTGCCAGCAGCGTAGACGGAAGACCGAACACCGGGGAGCTGTTTTTT,CASSVDGRPNTGELFF
TRBD1,few,TRBJ2-5,TRBV7-2,TGTGCCAGCAGCTACAGGGGTGAGCAGACCCAGTACTTC,CASSYRGEQTQYF
NA,few,TRBJ2-2,TRBV6-1,TGTGCCAGCAGCGCAGGGGAATCCGGGGAGCTGTTTTTT,CASSAGESGELFF
NA,NA,TRBJ2-7,TRBV2,TGTGCCAGCAGTGATCAGGGGGGGTCCTACGAGCAGTACTTC,CASSDQGGSYEQYF
TRBD2,NA,TRBJ2-1,TRBV7-8,TGTGCCAGCAGCCCTCAGCCCGGGAGGGCCTACAATGAGCAGTTCTTC,CASSPQPGRAYNEQFF
NA,many,TRBJ2-1,TRBV7-2,TGTGCCAGCAGCTTCTTTTCGGCGGGACGTGGGGATGAGCAGTTCTTC,CASSFFSAGRGDEQFF
NA,NA,TRBJ1-3,TRBV6-6,TGTGCCAGCAGTTACTCACTGACACCTGGAAACACCATATATTTT,CASSYSLTPGNTIYF
NA,NA,TRBJ2-1,TRBV6-6,TGTGCCAGCAAAGCCTACCCCTACAATGAGCAGTTCTTC,CASKAYPYNEQFF
NA,NA,TRBJ1-2,TRBV18,TGTGCCAGCTCACCACAAAGACCCAGCTATGGCTACACCTTC,CASSPQRPSYGYTF
TRBD2,once,TRBJ2-5,TRBV7-3,TGTGCCAGCAGCCCCGTGGGAGGGCGAGAGACCCAGTACTTC,CASSPVGGRETQYF
TRBD2,NA,TRBJ2-5,TRBV7-7,TGTGCCAGCAGCCGTACGGGACTAACTTTCCAAGAGACCCAGTACTTC,CASSRTGLTFQETQYF
TRBD1,few,TRBJ1-4,TRBV20-1,TGCAGTGGCAAGACAGGGGTGAAACTGTTTTTT,CSGKTGVKLFF
NA,NA,TRBJ2-7,TRBV2,TGTGCCAGCAACAGCGTTTTATCGGGGGAGCAGTACTTC,CASNSVLSGEQYF
NA,NA,TRBJ1-2,TRBV6-1,TGTGCCAGCATTCCGGGGGGAACGGACTATGGCTACACCTTC,CASIPGGTDYGYTF
NA,NA,TRBJ1-1,TRBV18,TGTGCCAGCTCACCAACAACGAACACTGAAGCTTTCTTT,CASSPTTNTEAFF
NA,many,TRBJ2-1,TRBV6-1,TGTGCCAGCAGTGAACCGAATGAGCAGTTCTTC,CASSEPNEQFF
TRBD1,NA,TRBJ2-7,TRBV2,TGTGCCAGCAGCGCTCCCGGGACAGGCCTTTACGAGCAGTACTTC,CASSAPGTGLYEQYF
NA,many,TRBJ2-2,TRBV5-1,TGCGCCAGCAGCTTGGGTGCGACCGGGGAGCTGTTTTTT,CASSLGATGELFF
NA,NA,TRBJ2-6,TRBV2,TGTGCCAGCACTTCAAGGTATGGGGCCAACGTCCTGACTTTC,CASTSRYGANVLTF
NA,NA,TRBJ2-3,TRBV5-4,TGTGCCAGCAGCTTGGACGGGCCTTTCACAGATACGCAGTATTTT,CASSLDGPFTDTQYF
NA,NA,TRBJ2-5,TRBV7-6,TGTGCCAGCAGCTTAGCTTACGAGACCCAGTACTTC,CASSLAYETQYF
NA,NA,TRBJ2-6,TRBV6-1,TGTGCCAGCGCCGGACTGTCTGGGGCCAACGTCCTGACTTTC,CASAGLSGANVLTF
TRBD2,once,TRBJ2-3,TRBV5-1,TGCGCCAGCAGCCCCTGGACTAGCTCTGGCACAGATACGCAGTATTTT,CASSPWTSSGTDTQYF
NA,NA,TRBJ1-5,TRBV5-6,TGTGCCAGCAGCTTTTACGAGGGTGGGAACAATCAGCCCCAGCATTTT,CASSFYEGGNNQPQHF
NA,few,TRBJ2-1,TRBV30,TGTGCCTCCTCCGCAAGTGGGAGCTACAATGAGCAGTTCTTC,CASSASGSYNEQFF
TRBD2,few,TRBJ2-3,TRBV5-1,TGCGCCAGCAGCTCGGGGACTAGCGGGAGGAACACAGATACGCAGTATTTT,CASSSGTSGRNTDTQYF
NA,NA,TRBJ2-1,TRBV5-4,TGTGCCAGCAGCTCCGGAGACTACGCCAATGAGCAGTTCTTC,CASSSGDYANEQFF
NA,NA,TRBJ1-4,TRBV19,TGTGCCAGTAGGGTCTACGGGACATCGGGTGAAAAACTGTTTTTT,CASRVYGTSGEKLFF
NA,NA,TRBJ1-5,TRBV4-2,TGTGCCAGCAGCCAAGGGGAACGGGGGTACAATCAGCCCCAGCATTTT,CASSQGERGYNQPQHF
NA,few,TRBJ2-1,TRBV6-1,TGTGCCAGCAGTGCCGCGCGTACGGAGCAGTTCTTC,CASSAARTEQFF
TRBD2,NA,TRBJ2-2,TRBV28,TGTGCCAGCAGTCCCCAGAGCGGGAGTTTCGGGGAGCTGTTTTTT,CASSPQSGSFGELFF
NA,NA,TRBJ2-2,TRBV5-5,TGTGCCAGCAACATCCAGGGAGGCGGGGAGCTGTTTTTT,CASNIQGGGELFF
TRBD2,NA,TRBJ2-1,TRBV5-8,TGTGCCAGCAGCTTGGGGGGTCTAGCGGGCTTTTTACAGTTCTTC,CASSLGGLAGFLQFF
TRBD1,NA,TRBJ2-6,TRBV28,TGTGCCAGCAGTTTATTTTTCCAGGGGGCGCAAGGGGCCAACGTCCTGACTTTC,CASSLFFQGAQGANVLTF
TRBD2,many,TRBJ2-7,TRBV28,TGTGCCAGCAGCTCTCCCGGCGGGAGAGTGAAAGAGCAGTACTTC,CASSSPGGRVKEQYF
TRBD2,many,TRBJ2-7,TRBV9,TGTGCCAGCAGCGAAGCGGGAGTTGAATACGAGCAGTACTTC,CASSEAGVEYEQYF
NA,once,TRBJ2-7,TRBV7-8,TGTGCCAGCAGCGGCCGGACAACGACCTACGAGCAGTACTTC,CASSGRTTTYEQYF
NA,few,TRBJ1-2,TRBV28,TGTGCCAGCAACGTGCGGGGGAAAGGCTATGGCTACACCTTC,CASNVRGKGYGYTF
NA,NA,TRBJ2-1,TRBV7-3,TGTGCCAGCAGCTTGGCGGGGGCTCAGTGGGATGAGCAGTTCTTC,CASSLAGAQWDEQFF
TRBD2,once,TRBJ2-7,TRBV10-2,TGCGCCAGCAGAGTTACCGGGACTAGCGGGAGGGAGTACTTC,CASRVTGTSGREYF
NA,NA,TRBJ2-1,TRBV2,TGTGCCAGCGAGGAGGCGGGGCGTGTCTGGTCCAATGGTGCCAATGAGCAGTTCTTC,CASEEAGRVWSNGANEQFF
NA,NA,TRBJ2-5,TRBV5-5,TGTGCCAGCAGCTTGCAGCCCCAGGGGCGGAACCAGTACTTC,CASSLQPQGRNQYF
TRBD1,NA,TRBJ2-2,TRBV18,TGTGCCAGCTCACCACCGAGGACAGGCACCGGGGAGCTGTTTTTT,CASSPPRTGTGELFF
TRBD1,NA,TRBJ1-5,TRBV5-1,TGCGCCAGCAGCTTAGGGACAGGGGAAAGGCAGCCCCAGCATTTT,CASSLGTGERQPQHF
TRBD1,NA,TRBJ2-6,TRBV6-5,TGTGCCAGCAGTTCCAACAGGGGGACTGGGGCCAACGTCCTGACTTTC,CASSSNRGTGANVLTF
TRBD2,NA,TRBJ2-1,TRBV25-1,TGTGCCAGCACCCCCCCCAGCGTAGCGGGTAACTCCTACAATGAGCAGTTCTTC,CASTPPSVAGNSYNEQFF
NA,NA,TRBJ1-2,TRBV5-1,TGCGCCAGCAGCTTGGGGCAGGCCGGGACCAATGGCTACACCTTC,CASSLGQAGTNGYTF
TRBD1,many,TRBJ1-2,TRBV27,TGTGCCAGCAGGGGGGACAGCCAAGCTAACTATGGCTACACCTTC,CASRGDSQANYGYTF